The 16 T cell receptor beta chains below were found in one sample sequenced in a study of regulatory T cells in long-lasting Graves disease. The authors built TCR beta libraries using iRepertoire HTBI primers and Arm-PCR of CDR3 regions. One entry per CDR3 protein, called by TCRdb with MiXCR from the multiplex PCR reads. The sample lists around 480,000 distinct CDR3 sequences, about 16% occurring once. Described time point: newly diagnosed GD, antithyroid drugs for less than 3 months. PBMC RNA served as the TCR library source. The same sample was also studied in work on T cells in Graves' hyperthyroidism and ophthalmopathy.

Material: peripheral blood mononuclear cells (PBMCs), obtained at new diagnosis, from a patient treated with antithyroid drugs. The receptors come from a woman aged 40 to 65 with Graves disease.

The rearrangement joins TRBV10-3 to TRBJ2-3, with 8 bases lining up with TRBD2. V dropped 10 bases and J dropped 5; count of bases not matched to a gene: 5. The CDR3 has 12 amino acids. Germline loops: CDR1 ENHRY, CDR2 SYGVKD. The DNA for the CDR3 is TGTGCCACCCGACTAGCGCAAGATACGCAGTATTTT. It encodes CATRLAQDTQYF.

This clonotype showed up many times. The V gene is TRBV5-4, the J gene TRBJ1-1; D uncertain. Germline V CDR1 and CDR2: SGHNT, YYREEE (reference sequence). With 4 bases removed from V and 4 bases from J, the gap between germline ends came to 14 bases. The CDR3 has 14 amino acids. The DNA for the CDR3 is TGTGCCAGCAGCCAATGGGTCTCAGGCACTGAAGCTTTCTTT. Its translation: CASSQWVSGTEAFF. The variable domain in full, completed from reference TRBV5-4 and TRBJ1-1, reads ETGVTQSPTHLIKTRGQQVTLRCSSQSGHNTVSWYQQALGQGPQFIFQYYREEENGRGNFPPRFSGLQFPNYSSELNVNALELDDSALYLCASSQWVSGTEAFFGQGTRLTVV.

This clonotype has ten or more counts. The chain combines TRBV7-9 with TRBJ1-1, with 7 bases lining up with TRBD1. The CDR3 has 17 residues. V gave up 5 bases and J gave up 0 bases; unmatched junction bases: 12. Germline V CDR1 and CDR2: SEHNR, FQNEAQ (reference sequence). CDR3 in DNA: TGTGCCAGCAGCCCCCCCAGGGACAGCCTCATGAACACTGAAGCTTTCTTT. It is translated as CASSPPRDSLMNTEAFF. The whole variable domain, filled in from reference TRBV7-9 and TRBJ1-1, reads DTGVSQNPRHKITKRGQNVTFRCDPISEHNRLYWYRQTLGQGPEFLTYFQNEAQLEKSRLLSDRFSAERPKGSFSTLEIQRTEQGDSAMYLCASSPPRDSLMNTEAFFGQGTRLTVV.

In this sample, this clonotype turned up many times. V and J are TRBV6-1 and TRBJ2-3; 7 nucleotides align to TRBD1. This CDR3 has 15 residues. Germline V gene lookup returns CDR1 MNHNS and CDR2 SASEGT. The V gene end was trimmed by 6 bases and the J gene end by 2 bases; junction bases not matched to a gene: 8. CDR3 bases: TGTGCCAGCAGGGGAACCGGGACAGCCACAGATACGCAGTATTTT. This translates into CASRGTGTATDTQYF.

This clonotype was found many times. This sequence joins TRBV2 and TRBJ1-4; D not resolved. Germline CDR1 and CDR2: SNHLY and FYNNEI. V was trimmed by 3 bases and J by 2 bases, leaving 10 bases between them. CDR3 size: 15 residues. This CDR3 reads CASSDALSTNEKLFF. The DNA of the CDR3 is TGTGCCAGCAGTGACGCCTTGTCCACTAATGAAAAACTGTTTTTT.

Many counts were recorded for this clonotype. The chain employs TRBV27 and TRBJ2-3; TRBD2 aligns across 12 bases. V dropped 6 bases and J dropped 6; count of bases not matched to a gene: 7. Germline V gene sequence: CDR1 MNHEY, CDR2 SMNVEV (reference sequence). The CDR3 extends over 15 amino acids. The CDR3 region is CASSLGLAGGDTQYF. CDR3 in DNA: TGTGCCAGCAGCTTAGGGCTAGCGGGGGGGGATACGCAGTATTTT.

This clonotype was counted at least ten times. The gene calls are TRBV3-1 and TRBJ1-1, with D tentatively TRBD1 (5 bases). The germline V gene encodes CDR1 LGHDT and CDR2 YNNKEL (reference sequence). V lost 3 bases, J lost 6 bases, and 11 bases lay in between. The CDR3 loop spans 13 amino acids. The CDR3 region has the DNA TGTGCCAGCAGCCAGGACACCTTCCCTGAAGCTTTCTTT. It codes for CASSQDTFPEAFF. The full variable domain, its missing parts supplied by reference TRBV3-1 and TRBJ1-1, is DTAVSQTPKYLVTQMGNDKSIKCEQNLGHDTMYWYKQDSKKFLKIMFSYNNKELIINETVPNRFSPKSPDKAHLNLHINSLELGDSAVYFCASSQDTFPEAFFGQGTRLTVV.

This clonotype was picked up a small number of times. The gene calls are TRBV2 and TRBJ1-4, with D possibly matching TRBD1 (6 bases). V dropped 2 bases and J dropped 7 bases, with 14 bases sitting between them. Per germline, CDR1 SNHLY and CDR2 FYNNEI. This CDR3 spans 15 amino acids. The CDR3 bases are TGTGCCAGCAGTGAAACGGGGGGGGCCATTGAAAAACTGTTTTTT. Translating gives CASSETGGAIEKLFF. Filled out from reference TRBV2 and TRBJ1-4, the complete variable domain reads EPEVTQTPSHQVTQMGQEVILRCVPISNHLYFYWYRQILGQKVEFLVSFYNNEISEKSEIFDDQFSVERPDGSNFTLKIRSTKLEDSAMYFCASSETGGAIEKLFFGSGTQLSVL.

This clonotype was seen at least ten times. The chain carries TRBV2 and TRBJ1-6, with TRBD1 as a possible D gene (5 bases). Trimming took 4 bases from V and 2 from J, leaving 12 bases between them. From germline, CDR1 is SNHLY and CDR2 FYNNEI. This CDR3 is 16 amino acids long. The CDR3 reads CASSVRDRAYNSPLHF. CDR3 sequence (DNA): TGTGCCAGCAGTGTCAGGGATAGAGCCTATAATTCACCCCTCCACTTT.

This clonotype was observed at least ten times. The chain combines TRBV19 with TRBJ1-2; D not certain. Trimming cost V 5 bases and J 7 bases, with 8 bases left between them. CDR1 and CDR2 from the germline V gene are LNHDA and SQIVND (reference sequence). The CDR3 totals 11 residues. In nucleotides, the CDR3 is TGTGCCAGTAGTCAGGTCTTTGGCTACACCTTC. It yields the protein CASSQVFGYTF.

This clonotype appeared a few times. The V gene is TRBV4-2, the J gene TRBJ2-5; D gene uncertain. The CDR3 runs to 15 residues. V was cut by 0 bases and J by 5 bases, with 13 bases left in between. The germline CDR1 and CDR2 sequences are LGHNA and YNFKEQ. The CDR3 loop reads CASSQDHDSYETQYF. The CDR3 nucleotides read TGTGCCAGCAGCCAAGATCATGATAGCTACGAGACCCAGTACTTC.

This clonotype came up a few times. The V call is TRBV18, the J call TRBJ2-2, with 9 bases matching TRBD1. After removal of 2 bases from V and 6 bases from J, the junction contained 4 bases not matched to a gene. The CDR3 has 15 residues. Per the germline V gene, CDR1 is KGHSH and CDR2 is LQKENI. CDR3 DNA sequence: TGTGCCAGCTCACCATTCCGGGACAGGGCCGGGGAGCTGTTTTTT. Its translation is CASSPFRDRAGELFF.

CDR3 in amino acids: CAIKAGADSGNTIYF. The CDR3 region has the DNA TGTGCCATCAAGGCGGGAGCAGACTCTGGAAACACCATATATTTT. This chain links TRBV10-3 with TRBJ1-3; D unresolved. From germline, CDR1 is ENHRY and CDR2 SYGVKD. Trimming cost V 7 bases and J 0 bases, with 13 bases left between them. The CDR3 has 15 residues.

This clonotype has more than one count but fewer than ten. The V gene is TRBV29-1, the J gene TRBJ1-1; D perhaps matches TRBD1 (5 bases). This CDR3 has 13 residues. V was cut by 0 bases and J by 5 bases, with 10 bases left in between. The germline gives CDR1 SQVTM, CDR2 ANQGSEA. CDR3 protein: CSVEETGGTEAFF. In DNA, the CDR3 is TGCAGCGTTGAAGAAACAGGAGGTACTGAAGCTTTCTTT.

In this sample, this clonotype turned up many times. The V gene is TRBV5-1, the J gene TRBJ2-3; no firm D call. The V and J ends lost 0 bases and 1 base respectively, with 12 bases between them. The germline gives CDR1 SGHRS, CDR2 YFSETQ. The CDR3 has 16 residues. The CDR3 DNA sequence: TGCGCCAGCAGCTTGGACAGCACCATCGGCACAGATACGCAGTATTTT. Residues: CASSLDSTIGTDTQYF. Looking up the rest from reference TRBV5-1 and TRBJ2-3 gives the full variable domain: KAGVTQTPRYLIKTRGQQVTLSCSPISGHRSVSWYQQTPGQGLQFLFEYFSETQRNKGNFPGRFSGRQFSNSRSEMNVSTLELGDSALYLCASSLDSTIGTDTQYFGPGTRLTVL.

This clonotype has more than one count but fewer than ten. This sequence joins TRBV28 and TRBJ1-5; D is possibly TRBD1 (5 bases). CDR1 and CDR2 from the germline V gene are MDHEN and SYDVKM. The V and J ends lost 5 bases and 8 bases respectively, with 13 bases between them. The CDR3 runs 13 residues. The CDR3 here is CASSTWGGEPQHF. Written as DNA, the CDR3 is TGTGCCAGCAGTACCTGGGGAGGGGAGCCCCAGCATTTT. Supplemented by reference TRBV28 and TRBJ1-5, the full variable domain reads DVKVTQSSRYLVKRTGEKVFLECVQDMDHENMFWYRQDPGLGLRLIYFSYDVKMKEKGDIPEGYSVSREKKERFSLILESASTNQTSMYLCASSTWGGEPQHFGDGTRLSIL.